A selection of T cell receptor beta chains follows, all from one sample in a study of CD8+ T cells in alopecia areata. Generated by immunoSEQ multiplex PCR, the TCRdb table keeps only in-frame clones and is missing some. The top ten clones hold roughly 5.8% of a sample with some 200,000 clones, roughly 64% of them seen once. The material was CD4+ T cells sorted from blood, obtained at week 24, from a patient treated with tofacitinib. The receptors originated from a human donor with alopecia areata. CDR3s include the opening cysteine and the closing phenylalanine or tryptophan. D genes are given only for firm matches. Size values are once, few and many counts, or a class for expanded clones, and some rows have none.

j_gene	v_gene	d_gene	abundance	CDR3nt	CDR3aa
TRBJ2-5	TRBV7-3	.	.	TGTGCCAGCAGCCCCCGGGCCTTAGAGACCCAGTACTTC	CASSPRALETQYF
TRBJ1-5	TRBV4-1	.	.	TGCGCCAGCAGCCAAGATCAAGGACAGCCCCAGCATTTT	CASSQDQGQPQHF
TRBJ1-6	TRBV9	TRBD1	.	TGTGCCAGCAGCCTGACAGGGCGAGGGTCACCCCTCCACTTT	CASSLTGRGSPLHF
TRBJ1-5	TRBV10-3	.	.	TGTGCCATCAGTGATGGGTTGAGTCAGCCCCAGCATTTT	CAISDGLSQPQHF
TRBJ1-2	TRBV27	TRBD1	.	TGTGCCAGCTCCCCCGACAGGGCGGGAGCTAACTATGGCTACACCTTC	CASSPDRAGANYGYTF
TRBJ2-2	TRBV25-1	TRBD2	.	TGTGCCAGCAGTGAGCGGGGGGCTGGCGGGGAGCTGTTTTTT	CASSERGAGGELFF
TRBJ1-1	TRBV7-3	TRBD1	once	TGTGCCAGCAGCCCGAGGACAGGACCCACCTTAAACACTGAAGCTTTCTTT	CASSPRTGPTLNTEAFF
TRBJ1-5	TRBV19	.	.	TGTGCCAGTAGATCCGGGGGCCTTAGCAATCAGCCCCAGCATTTT	CASRSGGLSNQPQHF
TRBJ2-5	TRBV27	TRBD1	.	TGTGCCAGCAGTTTAAGGACAGGCCCCCGGGAGACCCAGTACTTC	CASSLRTGPRETQYF
TRBJ2-5	TRBV4-2	.	few	TGTGCCAGCAGCCAAGACCAGGGGCCCCAAGAGACCCAGTACTTC	CASSQDQGPQETQYF
TRBJ2-7	TRBV7-2	.	.	TGTGCCAGCAGCTTAGAGACAATCGGAACCTACGAGCAGTACTTC	CASSLETIGTYEQYF
TRBJ2-5	TRBV7-2	.	.	TGTGCCAGCAGCCCCGGAGAGACCCAGTACTTC	CASSPGETQYF
TRBJ2-5	TRBV7-9	TRBD1	.	TGTGCCAGCAGAGCTGGACAGGGGGAGACCCAGTACTTC	CASRAGQGETQYF
TRBJ2-6	TRBV19	.	few	TGTGCCAGTAGTATAACTTCAGGGTCCGGGGCCAACGTCCTGACTTTC	CASSITSGSGANVLTF
TRBJ2-7	TRBV5-5	.	.	TGTGCCAGCAGCTTGGGCTCACAGGCCTACGAGCAGTACTTC	CASSLGSQAYEQYF
TRBJ2-7	TRBV19	.	few	TGTGCCAGTAGTGGCGGACTAAGACAGGGCTACGAGCAGTACTTC	CASSGGLRQGYEQYF
TRBJ2-1	TRBV25-1	.	.	TGTGCCAGCAGTGAAGTTGGGAGCTCCTACAATGAGCAGTTCTTC	CASSEVGSSYNEQFF
TRBJ1-1	TRBV30	TRBD1	.	TGTGCCTGGAGGACAGGGGGTCCGGACACTGAAGCTTTCTTT	CAWRTGGPDTEAFF
TRBJ2-2	TRBV29-1	TRBD1	.	TGCAGCGTTAGGGGGCCAGGGAACACCGGGGAGCTGTTTTTT	CSVRGPGNTGELFF
TRBJ2-1	TRBV7-9	.	few	TGTGCCAGCAGCTTAAACGGAAGGGATGAGCAGTTCTTC	CASSLNGRDEQFF
TRBJ2-3	TRBV5-4	.	.	TGTGCCAGCAGCCGGAGCACAGATACGCAGTATTTT	CASSRSTDTQYF
TRBJ2-3	TRBV2	TRBD2	.	TGTGCCACCCTAGCGGGGACCAGCACAGATACGCAGTATTTT	CATLAGTSTDTQYF
TRBJ1-1	TRBV7-2	TRBD1	.	TGTGCCAGCAGCCGACAGGGGTCTGACACTGAAGCTTTCTTT	CASSRQGSDTEAFF
TRBJ1-5	TRBV18	TRBD1	.	TGTGCCAGCTCACCTGGGACAGACGGAAGGCCCCAGCATTTT	CASSPGTDGRPQHF
TRBJ2-1	TRBV11-2	TRBD2	.	TGTGCCAGCAGCTTAGTTGCGGGGGACTACAATGAGCAGTTCTTC	CASSLVAGDYNEQFF
TRBJ2-7	TRBV7-9	.	.	TGTGCCAGCGGGGGAGGAGGGGACAGCTCCTACGAGCAGTACTTC	CASGGGGDSSYEQYF
TRBJ2-7	TRBV15	TRBD1	few	TGTGCCACCAGCAGAACCAAAGGGACAGGGGTCTACTTC	CATSRTKGTGVYF
TRBJ1-1	TRBV30	TRBD1	few	TGTGCCTCACCCGGGACAGGGAACACTGAAGCTTTCTTT	CASPGTGNTEAFF
TRBJ2-1	TRBV11-2	.	.	TGTGCCAGCAGCGTAGGGGATGAGCAGTTCTTC	CASSVGDEQFF
TRBJ1-4	TRBV5-1	.	.	TGCGCCAGCAGCTCGGGACCTTGGGAAAAACTGTTTTTT	CASSSGPWEKLFF
TRBJ2-2	TRBV9	.	.	TGTGCCAGCAGCCCTCAGACCGCGAACACCGGGGAGCTGTTTTTT	CASSPQTANTGELFF
TRBJ2-2	TRBV7-8	TRBD2	.	TGTGCCAGCAGCCCCTACGGACTAGCGGGATCCGGGGAGCTGTTTTTT	CASSPYGLAGSGELFF
TRBJ2-7	TRBV29-1	TRBD1	once	TGCAGCGTTGTCGGACAGGGGGGATACGAGCAGTACTTC	CSVVGQGGYEQYF
TRBJ1-2	TRBV29-1	.	few	TGCAGCGTTTCGACAGCGGCAGGTGGGGGCTACACCTTC	CSVSTAAGGGYTF
TRBJ2-1	TRBV15	.	.	TGTGCCACCAGCCCTCGGGACAACTCCTACAATGAGCAGTTCTTC	CATSPRDNSYNEQFF
TRBJ2-7	TRBV7-2	.	.	TGTGCCAGCAGCTTAGAGGGGTTTAGGGCCTACGAGCAGTACTTC	CASSLEGFRAYEQYF
TRBJ1-1	TRBV5-4	TRBD1	few	TGTGCCAGCAGCAAGCCTACAGGGGATCACACTGAAGCTTTCTTT	CASSKPTGDHTEAFF
TRBJ2-5	TRBV7-2	.	.	TGTGCCAGCAGCCTAGAGGAAGGGACCCAGTACTTC	CASSLEEGTQYF
TRBJ2-3	TRBV27	TRBD1	.	TGTGCCAGCAGTTTCCAGGGGGCGGAAGATACGCAGTATTTT	CASSFQGAEDTQYF
TRBJ1-1	TRBV29-1	.	few	TGCAGCGTTGATAACCGAGGGGGACTGAACACTGAAGCTTTCTTT	CSVDNRGGLNTEAFF
TRBJ1-6	TRBV2	.	.	TGTGCCACAAGGGCCTCAACGACTGGAAATTCACCCCTCCACTTT	CATRASTTGNSPLHF
TRBJ2-3	TRBV7-2	TRBD2	.	TGTGCCAGCAGCGGCGGACTAGCGGAAAGCACAGATACGCAGTATTTT	CASSGGLAESTDTQYF
TRBJ2-4	TRBV7-2	.	.	TGTGCCAGCAGTGGCGACGGGAACATTCAGTACTTC	CASSGDGNIQYF
TRBJ2-7	TRBV7-2	.	.	TGTGCCAGCACCCATAGGGTGGGCTCGAGCTCCTACGAGCAGTACTTC	CASTHRVGSSSYEQYF
TRBJ2-3	TRBV25-1	.	few	TGTGCCAGCAGTGAATGGCCAGGGGCGGAAGATACGCAGTATTTT	CASSEWPGAEDTQYF
TRBJ2-1	TRBV11-2	TRBD1	.	TGTGCCAGCAGCTCGCCGGGACAGGAGCAGTTCTTC	CASSSPGQEQFF
TRBJ1-2	TRBV10-3	TRBD1	.	TGTGCCATCAGCCGTGAGGGGACAGGGGATGGCTACACCTTC	CAISREGTGDGYTF
TRBJ1-6	TRBV9	.	.	TGTGCCAGCAGCGTAGAAGACAGTGGGAATTCACCCCTCCACTTT	CASSVEDSGNSPLHF
TRBJ1-2	TRBV4-1	.	.	TGCGCCAGCAGCCAAGTTCCAGGGGACATCTATGGCTACACCTTC	CASSQVPGDIYGYTF
TRBJ2-1	TRBV29-1	.	.	TGCAGCGTTAACCTGGGACAAGTCCTCTACAATGAGCAGTTCTTC	CSVNLGQVLYNEQFF
TRBJ1-5	TRBV29-1	.	.	TGCAGCGTCAAAGGATTAGATCAGCCCCAGCATTTT	CSVKGLDQPQHF
TRBJ2-1	TRBV2	TRBD1	.	TGTGCCAGCAGTGAAGCAGGGGGCGCGTACAATGAGCAGTTCTTC	CASSEAGGAYNEQFF
TRBJ2-7	TRBV5-4	TRBD1	.	TGTGCCAGCAGCCGGGACAGGAACTCCTACGAGCAGTACTTC	CASSRDRNSYEQYF
TRBJ1-2	TRBV28	TRBD1	.	TGTGCCAGCAGTTTAGTCCCACCAGGGGGCGATGGCTACACCTTC	CASSLVPPGGDGYTF
TRBJ2-1	TRBV7-2	TRBD2	.	TGTGCCAGCAGCTCCAGACGCGGGGGGTCCGATGAGCAGTTCTTC	CASSSRRGGSDEQFF
TRBJ2-1	TRBV7-2	.	.	TGTGCCAGCAGCTCGACAGGGACTCCTGGCAATGAGCAGTTCTTC	CASSSTGTPGNEQFF
TRBJ2-3	TRBV29-1	.	.	TGCAGCGTTGCAATAGGGGTGAGGAATACGCAGTATTTT	CSVAIGVRNTQYF
TRBJ2-2	TRBV9	TRBD1	.	TGTGCCAGCACGGATCCGGGACAGGTGAACACCGGGGAGCTGTTTTTT	CASTDPGQVNTGELFF
TRBJ1-3	TRBV6-5	.	once	TGTGCCAGCAGTTACATAGCCAGCGTCTCTGGAAACACCATATATTTT	CASSYIASVSGNTIYF
TRBJ1-4	TRBV29-1	TRBD1	.	TGCAGCGTCGGGGACAGTTTTGATGAAAAACTGTTTTTT	CSVGDSFDEKLFF